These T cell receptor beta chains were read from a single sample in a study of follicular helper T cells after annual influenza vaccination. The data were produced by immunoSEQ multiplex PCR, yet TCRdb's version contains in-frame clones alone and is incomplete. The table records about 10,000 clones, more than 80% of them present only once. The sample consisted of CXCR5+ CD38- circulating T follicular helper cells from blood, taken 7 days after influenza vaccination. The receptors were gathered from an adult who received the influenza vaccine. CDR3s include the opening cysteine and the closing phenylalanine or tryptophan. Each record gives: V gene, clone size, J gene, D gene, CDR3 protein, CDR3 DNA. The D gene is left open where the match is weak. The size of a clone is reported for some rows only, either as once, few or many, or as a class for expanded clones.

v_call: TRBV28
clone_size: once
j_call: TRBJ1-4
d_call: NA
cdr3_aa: CASRRRGPSNEKLFF
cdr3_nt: TGTGCCAGCAGGCGGAGGGGTCCAAGTAATGAAAAACTGTTTTTT

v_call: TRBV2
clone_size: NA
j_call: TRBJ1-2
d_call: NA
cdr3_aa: CASSEGGHGYTF
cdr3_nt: TGTGCCAGCAGTGAGGGAGGGCATGGCTACACCTTC

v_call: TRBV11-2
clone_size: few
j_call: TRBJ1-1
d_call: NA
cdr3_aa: CASSTRTEEAFF
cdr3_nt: TGTGCCAGCAGCACCCGGACGGAGGAAGCTTTCTTT

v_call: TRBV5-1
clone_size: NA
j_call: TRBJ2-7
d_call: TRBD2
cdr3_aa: CASSVLAGPYEQYF
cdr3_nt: TGCGCCAGCAGCGTTCTAGCGGGCCCCTACGAGCAGTACTTC

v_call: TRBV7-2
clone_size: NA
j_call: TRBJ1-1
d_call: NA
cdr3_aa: CASSPPGGRSSQAFF
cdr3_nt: TGTGCCAGCAGCCCCCCCGGGGGTAGGTCCAGCCAGGCTTTCTTT

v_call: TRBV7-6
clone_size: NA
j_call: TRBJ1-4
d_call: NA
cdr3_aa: CASSLVGGTNEKLFF
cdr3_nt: TGTGCCAGCAGCTTAGTAGGGGGTACTAATGAAAAACTGTTTTTT

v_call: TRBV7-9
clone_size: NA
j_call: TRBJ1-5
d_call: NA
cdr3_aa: CASSWRDQPQHF
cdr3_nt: TGTGCCAGCAGCTGGCGGGATCAGCCCCAGCATTTT

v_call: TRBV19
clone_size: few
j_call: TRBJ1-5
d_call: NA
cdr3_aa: CASTNRGRPNQPQHF
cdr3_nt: TGTGCCAGTACAAATCGTGGGCGGCCTAATCAGCCCCAGCATTTT

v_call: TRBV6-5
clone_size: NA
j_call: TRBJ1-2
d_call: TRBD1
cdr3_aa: CASRDDRGRGYTF
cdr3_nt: TGTGCCAGCAGGGACGACAGGGGTCGGGGCTACACCTTC

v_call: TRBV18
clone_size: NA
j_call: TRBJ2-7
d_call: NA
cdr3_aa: CASSPGPYEQYF
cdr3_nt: TGTGCCAGCTCACCAGGACCCTACGAGCAGTACTTC

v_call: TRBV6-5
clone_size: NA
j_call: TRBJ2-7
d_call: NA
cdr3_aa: CASRGAGAYEQYF
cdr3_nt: TGTGCCAGCAGGGGGGCCGGAGCTTACGAGCAGTACTTC

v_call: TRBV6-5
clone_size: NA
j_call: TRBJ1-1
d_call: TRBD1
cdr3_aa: CASRSNRGAFF
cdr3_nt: TGTGCCAGCAGGTCGAACAGGGGAGCTTTCTTT

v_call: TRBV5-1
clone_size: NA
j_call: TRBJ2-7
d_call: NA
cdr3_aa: CASSLGAPTYEQYF
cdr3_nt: TGCGCCAGCAGCTTGGGGGCTCCGACCTACGAGCAGTACTTC

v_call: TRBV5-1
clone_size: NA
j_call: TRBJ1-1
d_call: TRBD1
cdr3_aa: CASSLDPGQKEAFF
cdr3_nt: TGCGCCAGCAGCTTGGACCCGGGACAGAAAGAAGCTTTCTTT

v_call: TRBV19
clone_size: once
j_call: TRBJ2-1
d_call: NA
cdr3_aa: CASSSQGWNEQFF
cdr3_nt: TGTGCCAGTAGTTCCCAGGGGTGGAATGAGCAGTTCTTC

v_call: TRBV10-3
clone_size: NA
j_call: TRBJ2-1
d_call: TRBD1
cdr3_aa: CASTRDRDNEQFF
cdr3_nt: TGTGCCTCTACTAGGGACAGGGACAATGAGCAGTTCTTC

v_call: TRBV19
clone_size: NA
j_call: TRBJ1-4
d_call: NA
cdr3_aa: CASSQGSTNEKLFF
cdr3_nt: TGTGCCAGTAGTCAGGGCTCAACTAATGAAAAACTGTTTTTT

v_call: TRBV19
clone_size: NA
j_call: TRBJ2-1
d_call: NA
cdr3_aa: CATGDREGYNEQFF
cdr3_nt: TGTGCCACTGGGGACCGCGAGGGCTACAATGAGCAGTTCTTC

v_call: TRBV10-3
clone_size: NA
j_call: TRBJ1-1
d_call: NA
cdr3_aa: CAIRLTGNTEAFF
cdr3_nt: TGTGCCATCAGGTTGACAGGGAACACTGAAGCTTTCTTT

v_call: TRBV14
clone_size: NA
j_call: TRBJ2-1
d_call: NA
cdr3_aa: CASDQGTEQFF
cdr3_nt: TGTGCCAGCGACCAGGGCACCGAGCAGTTCTTC

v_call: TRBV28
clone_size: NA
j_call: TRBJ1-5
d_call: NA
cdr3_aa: CASSLDRSQPQHF
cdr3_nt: TGTGCCAGCAGTTTGGACAGATCCCAGCCCCAGCATTTT

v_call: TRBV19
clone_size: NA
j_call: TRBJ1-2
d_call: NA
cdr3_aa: CASSIVGANYGYTF
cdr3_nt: TGTGCCAGTAGTATAGTGGGCGCTAACTATGGCTACACCTTC

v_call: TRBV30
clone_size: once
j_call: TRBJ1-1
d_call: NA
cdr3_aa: CAWSALMIRTGEAFF
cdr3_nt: TGTGCCTGGAGTGCCCTGATGATAAGGACGGGTGAGGCTTTCTTT

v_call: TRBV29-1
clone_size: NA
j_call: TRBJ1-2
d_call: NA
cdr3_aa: CSVTANYGYTF
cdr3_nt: TGCAGCGTGACAGCTAACTATGGCTACACCTTC

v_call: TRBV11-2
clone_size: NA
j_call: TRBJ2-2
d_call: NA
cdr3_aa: CASSLDNPWATGELFF
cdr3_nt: TGTGCCAGCAGCTTAGATAACCCATGGGCCACCGGGGAGCTGTTTTTT

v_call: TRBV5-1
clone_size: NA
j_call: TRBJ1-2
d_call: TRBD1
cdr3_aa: CASNIDREDGYTF
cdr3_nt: TGCGCCAGCAACATCGACAGGGAGGATGGCTACACCTTC

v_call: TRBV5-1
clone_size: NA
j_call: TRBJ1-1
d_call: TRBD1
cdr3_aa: CASSFGQEGTEAFF
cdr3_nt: TGCGCCAGCAGCTTTGGACAGGAAGGCACTGAAGCTTTCTTT

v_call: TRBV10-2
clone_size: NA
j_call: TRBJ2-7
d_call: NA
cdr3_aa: CASRRSGYEQYF
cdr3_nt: TGCGCCAGCAGGAGGTCAGGGTACGAGCAGTACTTC

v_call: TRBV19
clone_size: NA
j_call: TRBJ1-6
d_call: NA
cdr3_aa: CASSIEGRNSPLHF
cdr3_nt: TGTGCCAGTAGTATAGAGGGGCGAAATTCACCCCTCCACTTT

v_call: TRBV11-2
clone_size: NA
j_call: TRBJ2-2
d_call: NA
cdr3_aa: CASKPRGGDVGELFF
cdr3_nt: TGTGCCAGCAAGCCTAGAGGAGGGGATGTCGGGGAGCTGTTTTTT

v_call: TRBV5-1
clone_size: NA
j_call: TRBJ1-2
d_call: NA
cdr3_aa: CASSSTQGNYGYTF
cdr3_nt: TGCGCCAGCAGCTCAACTCAGGGTAACTATGGCTACACCTTC

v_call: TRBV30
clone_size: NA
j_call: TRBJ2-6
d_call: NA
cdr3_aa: CAWMLAGGANVLTF
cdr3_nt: TGTGCCTGGATGTTGGCAGGAGGGGCCAACGTCCTGACTTTC

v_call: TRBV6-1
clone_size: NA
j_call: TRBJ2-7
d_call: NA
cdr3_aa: CASRTMGTNYEQYF
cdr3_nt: TGTGCCAGCAGAACCATGGGGACAAACTACGAGCAGTACTTC

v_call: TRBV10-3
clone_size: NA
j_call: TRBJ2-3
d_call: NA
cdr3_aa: CAISDRTDTQYF
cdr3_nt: TGTGCCATCAGTGATCGCACAGATACGCAGTATTTT

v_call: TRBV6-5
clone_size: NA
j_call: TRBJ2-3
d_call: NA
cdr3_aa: CASSYSTSLPDTQYF
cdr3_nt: TGTGCCAGCAGTTACTCTACCTCGTTGCCGGATACGCAGTATTTT

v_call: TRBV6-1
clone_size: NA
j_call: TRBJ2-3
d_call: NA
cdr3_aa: CASSDPGQPQGADTQYF
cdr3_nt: TGTGCCAGCAGTGACCCTGGACAGCCCCAAGGGGCAGATACGCAGTATTTT

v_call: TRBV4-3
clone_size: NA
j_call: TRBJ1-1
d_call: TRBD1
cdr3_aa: CASSQDTSGGRSTAFF
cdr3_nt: TGCGCCAGCAGCCAAGACACCTCAGGGGGCCGCTCTACAGCTTTCTTT

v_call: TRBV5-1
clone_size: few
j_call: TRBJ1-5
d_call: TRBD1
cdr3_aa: CASSPDGQGGYQPQHF
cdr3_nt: TGCGCCAGCAGCCCGGATGGCCAGGGGGGATATCAGCCCCAGCATTTT

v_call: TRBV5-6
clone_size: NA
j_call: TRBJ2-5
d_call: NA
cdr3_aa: CASSLTSQGETQYF
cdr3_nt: TGTGCCAGCAGCTTGACTAGTCAAGGGGAGACCCAGTACTTC

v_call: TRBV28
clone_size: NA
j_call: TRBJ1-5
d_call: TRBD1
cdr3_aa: CASPGQGGQPQHF
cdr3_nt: TGTGCCAGTCCAGGACAGGGAGGTCAGCCCCAGCATTTT